The next 25 T cell receptor beta chains were all read from a single sample in a study of cytomegalovirus exposure and HLA in healthy donors. This PCR relied on a set of 60 Vbeta primers and 13 Jbeta primers. Sequencing used immunoSEQ multiplex PCR; TCRdb keeps in-frame clones, though not all of them. Here the sample spans 95,000 to 130,000 clones, roughly three fifths being singletons. Input material: PBMCs. The receptor source for this set is a woman aged 35 to 49 in good health and CMV-seropositive.

Here the CDR3 reads CASSTSGGTGELFF. The CDR3, as DNA: TGTGCCAGCAGTACTAGCGGGGGCACCGGGGAGCTGTTTTTT. V and J are TRBV6-6 and TRBJ2-2; TRBD2 matches at 11 bases. CDR1 and CDR2 from the germline V gene are MNHNY and SVGAGI (reference sequence). V lost 5 bases, J lost 4 bases, and 0 bases stayed unmatched. The CDR3 covers 14 residues.

This clone was seen a single time. The chain joins TRBV5-4 to TRBJ1-2, with TRBD1 matching over 7 bases. V gave up 4 bases and J gave up 1 base; unmatched junction bases: 7. Germline lookup yields CDR1 SGHNT and CDR2 YYREEE (reference sequence). There are 15 residues in the CDR3. CDR3 DNA sequence: TGTGCCAGCAGCATCTCCTACAGGGGTAACTATGGCTACACCTTC. It is translated as CASSISYRGNYGYTF.

This chain joins TRBV28 and TRBJ1-1, with no clear D. This CDR3 spans 12 amino acids. Trimming left V 2 bases short and J 7 bases short, with 8 bases between. Germline V gene lookup returns CDR1 MDHEN and CDR2 SYDVKM. CDR3 bases: TGTGCCAGCAGTTTACTAACCCTTGAAGCTTTCTTT. Encoded protein: CASSLLTLEAFF.

The J gene is TRBJ2-7, the V gene TRBV21-1; the table assigns TRBD1, which was not confirmed against the DNA. TRBV21-1 is a pseudogene segment. CDR3 length: 10 residues. The CDR3 sequence is CASSSQSQYF. The CDR3 coding sequence is TGTGCCAGCAGCAGCCAGTCGCAGTACTTC.

The chain uses TRBV29-1 and TRBJ2-2, with 12 bases lining up with TRBD2. J lost 3 bases, V lost 2 bases, and 4 bases had no gene match. CDR1 is SQVTM and CDR2 is ANQGSEA in the germline V gene. This CDR3 has 16 residues. CDR3 loop: CSVETRLAGDTGELFF. CDR3 bases: TGCAGCGTTGAAACCCGACTAGCGGGGGACACCGGGGAGCTGTTTTTT.

The chain couples TRBV7-2 to TRBJ2-6; 10 bases map to TRBD1. Germline CDR1 is SGHTA and CDR2 is FQGNSA. V shed 5 bases, J shed 2 bases, and the junction held 9 bases outside the gene matches. This CDR3 is built from 18 residues. For the CDR3, the DNA is TGTGCCAGCAGCCCAGCGGACAGGGGGGTGGCTGGGGCCAACGTCCTGACTTTC. This gives the protein CASSPADRGVAGANVLTF.

This sequence joins TRBV6-5 and TRBJ1-6, with D unresolved. V lost 2 bases and J lost 10, with 12 bases in between. Germline V gives CDR1 MNHEY, CDR2 SVGAGI. CDR3 length: 14 residues. The CDR3 is CASSYTPSRSPLHF. CDR3 DNA: TGTGCCAGCAGTTACACCCCCTCGAGGTCACCCCTCCACTTT.

The genes are TRBV7-3 and TRBJ2-2; 10 positions match TRBD2. There are 17 residues in the CDR3. The V gene's germline CDR1 is SGHTA and CDR2 FQGTGA. After removal of 4 bases from V and 6 bases from J, the junction contained 11 bases not matched to a gene. CDR3 nucleotide sequence: TGTGCCAGCAGCTCCCATAATAGCGGGAGGAGGGCCGGGGAGCTGTTTTTT. This encodes CASSSHNSGRRAGELFF. The full variable domain, rest sourced from reference TRBV7-3 and TRBJ2-2, is GAGVSQTPSNKVTEKGKYVELRCDPISGHTALYWYRQSLGQGPEFLIYFQGTGAADDSGLPNDRFFAVRPEGSVSTLKIQRTERGDSAVYLCASSSHNSGRRAGELFFGEGSRLTVL.

This clone was counted only a few times. In DNA form, the CDR3 reads TGTGCCAGCAAGGACAGGACATACAATGAGCAGTTCTTC. Amino acid sequence: CASKDRTYNEQFF. This chain connects TRBV6-5 to TRBJ2-1; 7 nucleotides agree with TRBD1. Germline CDR1 reads MNHEY; CDR2 reads SVGAGI. J lost 4 bases, V lost 7 bases, and 4 bases had no gene match. The CDR3 length is 13 residues.

V and J are TRBV19 and TRBJ2-2, with 8 bases matching TRBD1. Trimming took 1 base from V and 7 from J; bases not matched to a gene: 5. This CDR3 has 15 amino acids. The germline CDR1 and CDR2 sequences are LNHDA and SQIVND (reference sequence). The CDR3: CASSIATQGVGELFF. The CDR3 DNA reads TGTGCCAGTAGTATAGCCACACAGGGGGTCGGGGAGCTGTTTTTT.

This clone occurred once. The rearrangement uses TRBV7-3 and TRBJ2-1; TRBD2 agrees at 8 bases. Per the germline V gene, CDR1 is SGHTA and CDR2 is FQGTGA. CDR3 size: 15 residues. V shed 4 bases and J 4 bases; nucleotides not matched to a gene: 6. The CDR3 DNA sequence: TGTGCCAGCAGCTCCAGCGGGAGCCTTTACAATGAGCAGTTCTTC. This translates into CASSSSGSLYNEQFF.

The chain's CDR3 is CASSESGLSYEQYF. In DNA, the CDR3 is TGCGCCAGCAGTGAGTCCGGACTCTCCTACGAGCAGTACTTC. The rearrangement uses TRBV10-1 and TRBJ2-5; D may be TRBD2 (5 bases). The J call could be wrong; TRBJ2-7 is a better fit for the DNA end. Germline CDR1 reads WNHNN; CDR2 reads SYGVQD (reference sequence). The CDR3 runs 14 residues.

This rearrangement joins TRBV18 to TRBJ1-3; 8 positions match TRBD1. Looked up from germline, CDR1 is KGHSH and CDR2 is LQKENI. V trimming: 3 bases; J trimming: 3 bases; junction bases outside the gene matches: 4. This CDR3 is 15 amino acids long. CDR3 sequence: CASSPRGPDGNTIYF. The CDR3 nucleotides read TGTGCCAGCTCACCCAGGGGGCCCGATGGAAACACCATATATTTT.

This CDR3 is CASSVGRAQETQYF. CDR3 nucleotide sequence: TGTGCCAGCAGTGTTGGGAGAGCCCAAGAGACCCAGTACTTC. The chain is built from TRBV2 and TRBJ2-5, with TRBD2 as a possible D gene (5 bases). Per the germline V gene, CDR1 is SNHLY and CDR2 is FYNNEI. CDR3 size: 14 residues. The V and J ends lost 4 bases and 1 base respectively, with 10 bases between them.

This clone appeared once. The chain is built from TRBV21-1 and TRBJ1-2; TRBD1, the table's D call, was not compared with the DNA. TRBV21-1 constitutes a pseudogene. The CDR3 is made up of 15 amino acids. The CDR3 here is CASSLVRGSTYGYTF. The CDR3 DNA reads as TGTGCCAGCAGCTTAGTCAGGGGGTCTACCTATGGCTACACCTTC.

The rearrangement links TRBV29-1 to TRBJ2-1; D may be TRBD2 (5 bases). V was shortened by 3 bases and J by 2 bases, with 8 bases between the two germline ends. The CDR3 contains 13 residues. Germline-derived CDR1 and CDR2 are SQVTM and ANQGSEA. CDR3 in amino acids: CSVDSDAYNEQFF. The CDR3 region has the DNA TGCAGCGTTGATAGCGACGCCTACAATGAGCAGTTCTTC.

The gene calls are TRBV7-9 and TRBJ2-5; TRBD2 matches 10 bases. The V gene end was trimmed by 4 bases and the J gene end by 4 bases; junction bases not matched to a gene: 3. This CDR3 region has 14 residues. The germline CDR1 and CDR2 sequences are SEHNR and FQNEAQ (reference sequence). The CDR3 region has the DNA TGTGCCAGCAGCTCAGCGGGAGGGGGAGAGACCCAGTACTTC. Translation gives CASSSAGGGETQYF.

This clone has just one count. The chain links TRBV14 to TRBJ2-1, with 13 nucleotides matching TRBD2. The J segment lost 5 bases and the V segment lost 0 bases, leaving 7 bases of the junction unmatched. CDR1 is SGHDN, CDR2 FVKESK, per germline. This CDR3 region has 18 residues. The CDR3 coding sequence is TGTGCCAGCAGCCAAGAAACTAGCGGGAGGGCCTATAACAATGAGCAGTTCTTC. It encodes CASSQETSGRAYNNEQFF.

V and J are TRBV2 and TRBJ2-5; 10 bases are a match to TRBD1. CDR3 length: 14 amino acids. Germline CDR1 is SNHLY and CDR2 is FYNNEI. Unmatched junction bases numbered 6, after V lost 8 bases and J lost 3 bases. The CDR3 loop reads CASAFGTGEETQYF. CDR3 DNA sequence: TGTGCCAGCGCATTCGGGACAGGGGAAGAGACCCAGTACTTC.

The chain is built from TRBV25-1 and TRBJ1-2; 10 nucleotides agree with TRBD1. Germline CDR1 is MGHDK and CDR2 is SYGVNS. The CDR3 is 15 residues long. J gave up 6 bases and V 3 bases, and 7 bases lay outside the gene matches. The CDR3 loop reads CASSDRDRGFNGYTF. CDR3 bases: TGTGCCAGCAGTGACCGGGACAGGGGATTTAATGGCTACACCTTC.

This clone was detected only once. The chain is built from TRBV6-5 and TRBJ2-6; a weak D match, TRBD1 (5 bases). From germline, CDR1 is MNHEY and CDR2 SVGAGI. This CDR3 is built from 14 residues. With 7 bases removed from V and 2 bases from J, the gap between germline ends came to 9 bases. The CDR3 coding sequence is TGTGCCAGCACTGGGGCGGCTGGGGCCAACGTCCTGACTTTC. Protein product: CASTGAAGANVLTF.

This clone was observed a few times. The chain couples TRBV28 to TRBJ2-4; perhaps TRBD2 as D (5 bases). Germline V gene lookup returns CDR1 MDHEN and CDR2 SYDVKM. V was pared by 3 bases and J by 1 base, with 13 bases between. The CDR3 has 16 residues. Written as DNA, the CDR3 is TGTGCCAGCAGTTTTGAGGACTTCCAGGCCAAAAACATTCAGTACTTC. Encoded protein: CASSFEDFQAKNIQYF. Variable domain in full (rest from reference TRBV28 and TRBJ2-4): DVKVTQSSRYLVKRTGEKVFLECVQDMDHENMFWYRQDPGLGLRLIYFSYDVKMKEKGDIPEGYSVSREKKERFSLILESASTNQTSMYLCASSFEDFQAKNIQYFGAGTRLSVL.

The J gene is TRBJ2-7, the V gene TRBV15; perhaps TRBD1 as D (6 bases). Germline lookup yields CDR1 LNHNV and CDR2 YYDKDF (reference sequence). V lost 0 bases and J lost 4, with 13 bases in between. The CDR3 runs to 15 residues. The CDR3 loop reads CATSRDQGISYEQYF. CDR3 bases: TGTGCCACCAGCAGAGACCAGGGGATCTCATACGAGCAGTACTTC.

This CDR3 is CASSSQGHPSGNTIYF. CDR3 nucleotides: TGCGCCAGCAGCTCCCAGGGTCACCCCTCTGGAAACACCATATATTTT. This chain links TRBV5-1 with TRBJ1-3, with D possibly being TRBD1 (5 bases). There are 16 residues in the CDR3. The V gene's germline CDR1 is SGHRS and CDR2 YFSETQ. The V end was cut by 3 bases, the J end by 0 bases, with 13 bases between.

The chain couples TRBV28 to TRBJ2-7, with 12 nucleotides matching TRBD1. Germline CDR1 MDHEN, CDR2 SYDVKM. The CDR3 is 17 residues long. Trimming cost V 6 bases and J 6 bases; bases outside gene matches: 15. Here the CDR3 reads CASRLAGTGGAVGEQYF. The DNA of the CDR3 is TGTGCCAGCAGGCTAGCCGGGACAGGGGGCGCGGTCGGCGAGCAGTACTTC. Based on the CDR3 plus reference TRBV28 and TRBJ2-7, the full variable domain is DVKVTQSSRYLVKRTGEKVFLECVQDMDHENMFWYRQDPGLGLRLIYFSYDVKMKEKGDIPEGYSVSREKKERFSLILESASTNQTSMYLCASRLAGTGGAVGEQYFGPGTRLTVT.